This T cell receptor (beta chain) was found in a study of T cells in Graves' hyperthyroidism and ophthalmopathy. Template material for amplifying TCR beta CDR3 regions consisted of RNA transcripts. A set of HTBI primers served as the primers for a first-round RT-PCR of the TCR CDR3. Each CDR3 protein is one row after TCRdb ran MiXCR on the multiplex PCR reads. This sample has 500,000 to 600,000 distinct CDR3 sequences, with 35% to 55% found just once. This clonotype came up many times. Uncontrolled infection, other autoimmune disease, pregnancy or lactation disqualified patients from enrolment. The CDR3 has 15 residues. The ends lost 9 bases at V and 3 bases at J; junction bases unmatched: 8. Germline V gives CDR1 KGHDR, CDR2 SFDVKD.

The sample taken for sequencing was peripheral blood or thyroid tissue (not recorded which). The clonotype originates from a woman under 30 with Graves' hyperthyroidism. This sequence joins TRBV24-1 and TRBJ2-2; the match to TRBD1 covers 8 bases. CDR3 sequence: CATLTGVADTGELFF. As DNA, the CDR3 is TGTGCCACCTTGACAGGGGTGGCCGACACCGGGGAGCTGTTTTTT.